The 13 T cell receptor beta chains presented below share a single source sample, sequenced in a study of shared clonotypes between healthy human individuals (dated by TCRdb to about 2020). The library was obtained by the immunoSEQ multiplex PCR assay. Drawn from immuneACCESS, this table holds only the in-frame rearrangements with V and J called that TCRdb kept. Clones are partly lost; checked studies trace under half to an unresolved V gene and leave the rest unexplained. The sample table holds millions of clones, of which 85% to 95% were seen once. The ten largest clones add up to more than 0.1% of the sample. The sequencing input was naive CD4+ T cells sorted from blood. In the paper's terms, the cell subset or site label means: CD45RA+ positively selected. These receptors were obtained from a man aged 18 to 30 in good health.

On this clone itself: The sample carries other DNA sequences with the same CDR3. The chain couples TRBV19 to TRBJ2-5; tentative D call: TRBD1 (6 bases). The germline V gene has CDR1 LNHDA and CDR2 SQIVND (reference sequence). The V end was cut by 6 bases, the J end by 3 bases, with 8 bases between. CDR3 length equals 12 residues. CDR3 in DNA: TGTGCCAGTAGCAGGGGCGAAGAGACCCAGTACTTC. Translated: CASSRGEETQYF. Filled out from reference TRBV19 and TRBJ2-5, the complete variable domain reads DGGITQSPKYLFRKEGQNVTLSCEQNLNHDAMYWYRQDPGQGLRLIYYSQIVNDFQKGDIAEGYSVSREKKESFPLTVTSAQKNPTAFYLCASSRGEETQYFGPGTRLLVL.

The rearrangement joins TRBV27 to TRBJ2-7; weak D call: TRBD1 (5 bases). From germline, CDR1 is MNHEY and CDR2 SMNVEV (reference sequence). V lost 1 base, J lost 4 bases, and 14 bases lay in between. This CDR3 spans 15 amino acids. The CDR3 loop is CASSLFRQIQYEQYF. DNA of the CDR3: TGTGCCAGCAGTTTATTCCGACAGATTCAATACGAGCAGTACTTC.

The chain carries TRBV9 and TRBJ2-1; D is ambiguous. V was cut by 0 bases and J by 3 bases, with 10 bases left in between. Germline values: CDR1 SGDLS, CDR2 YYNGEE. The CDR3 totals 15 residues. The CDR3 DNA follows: TGTGCCAGCAGCGTAGATTTGGTAATCTACAATGAGCAGTTCTTC. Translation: CASSVDLVIYNEQFF.

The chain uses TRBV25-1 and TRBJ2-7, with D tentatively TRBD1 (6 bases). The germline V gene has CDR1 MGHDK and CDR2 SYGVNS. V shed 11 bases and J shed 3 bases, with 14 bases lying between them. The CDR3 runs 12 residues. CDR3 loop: CASGTQYYEQYF. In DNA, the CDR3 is TGTGCCTCCGGGACACAGTACTACGAGCAGTACTTC.

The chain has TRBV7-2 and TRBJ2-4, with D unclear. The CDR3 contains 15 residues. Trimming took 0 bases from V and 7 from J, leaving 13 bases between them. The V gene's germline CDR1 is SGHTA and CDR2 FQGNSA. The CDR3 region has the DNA TGTGCCAGCAGCTTAGCGTCAGGAGTTGAGAACATTCAGTACTTC. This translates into CASSLASGVENIQYF.

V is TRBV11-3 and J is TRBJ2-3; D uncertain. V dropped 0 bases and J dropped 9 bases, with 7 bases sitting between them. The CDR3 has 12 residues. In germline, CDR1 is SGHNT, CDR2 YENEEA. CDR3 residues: CASSLDRETQYF. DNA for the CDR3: TGTGCCAGCAGCTTAGATCGTGAGACGCAGTATTTT.

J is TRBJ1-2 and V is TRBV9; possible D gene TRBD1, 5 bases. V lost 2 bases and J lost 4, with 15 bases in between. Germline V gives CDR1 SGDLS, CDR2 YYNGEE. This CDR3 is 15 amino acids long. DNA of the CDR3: TGTGCCAGCAGCGTGAATACGGGGACGTCCTATGGCTACACCTTC. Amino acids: CASSVNTGTSYGYTF.

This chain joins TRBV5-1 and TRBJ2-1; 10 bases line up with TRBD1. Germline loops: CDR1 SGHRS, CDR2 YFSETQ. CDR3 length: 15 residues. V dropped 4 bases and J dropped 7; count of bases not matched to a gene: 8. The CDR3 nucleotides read TGCGCCAGCAGCCCCGTCCCGGGACAGGGGAATGAGCAGTTCTTC. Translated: CASSPVPGQGNEQFF.

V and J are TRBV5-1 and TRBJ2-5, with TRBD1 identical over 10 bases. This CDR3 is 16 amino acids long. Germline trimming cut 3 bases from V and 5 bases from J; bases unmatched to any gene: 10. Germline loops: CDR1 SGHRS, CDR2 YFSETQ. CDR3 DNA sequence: TGCGCCAGCAGCTCCCTCGGACAGGGGGATATGGAGACCCAGTACTTC. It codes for CASSSLGQGDMETQYF.

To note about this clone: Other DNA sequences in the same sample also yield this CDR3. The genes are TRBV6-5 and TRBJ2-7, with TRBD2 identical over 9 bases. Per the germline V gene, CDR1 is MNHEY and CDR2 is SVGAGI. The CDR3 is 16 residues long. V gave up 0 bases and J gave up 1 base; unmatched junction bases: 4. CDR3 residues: CASSYSAAGGSYEQYF. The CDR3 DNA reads TGTGCCAGCAGTTACTCTGCGGCGGGAGGGTCCTACGAGCAGTACTTC.

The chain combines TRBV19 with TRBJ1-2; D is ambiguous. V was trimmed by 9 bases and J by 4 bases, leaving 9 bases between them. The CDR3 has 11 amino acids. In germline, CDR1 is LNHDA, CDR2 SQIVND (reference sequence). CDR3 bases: TGTGCCAGCGGTGGGAGCTATGGCTACACCTTC. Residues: CASGGSYGYTF.

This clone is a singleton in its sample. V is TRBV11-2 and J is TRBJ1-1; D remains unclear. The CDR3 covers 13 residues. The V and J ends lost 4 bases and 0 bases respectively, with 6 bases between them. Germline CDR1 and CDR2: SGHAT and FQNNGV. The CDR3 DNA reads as TGTGCCAGCAGCTCCTACATGAACACTGAAGCTTTCTTT. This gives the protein CASSSYMNTEAFF.

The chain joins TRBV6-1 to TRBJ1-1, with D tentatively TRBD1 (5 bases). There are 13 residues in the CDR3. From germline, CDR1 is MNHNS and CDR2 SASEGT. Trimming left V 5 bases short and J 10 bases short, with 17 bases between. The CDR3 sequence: CASSPGTMGGAFF. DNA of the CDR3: TGTGCCAGCAGTCCCGGGACTATGGGAGGAGCTTTCTTT.